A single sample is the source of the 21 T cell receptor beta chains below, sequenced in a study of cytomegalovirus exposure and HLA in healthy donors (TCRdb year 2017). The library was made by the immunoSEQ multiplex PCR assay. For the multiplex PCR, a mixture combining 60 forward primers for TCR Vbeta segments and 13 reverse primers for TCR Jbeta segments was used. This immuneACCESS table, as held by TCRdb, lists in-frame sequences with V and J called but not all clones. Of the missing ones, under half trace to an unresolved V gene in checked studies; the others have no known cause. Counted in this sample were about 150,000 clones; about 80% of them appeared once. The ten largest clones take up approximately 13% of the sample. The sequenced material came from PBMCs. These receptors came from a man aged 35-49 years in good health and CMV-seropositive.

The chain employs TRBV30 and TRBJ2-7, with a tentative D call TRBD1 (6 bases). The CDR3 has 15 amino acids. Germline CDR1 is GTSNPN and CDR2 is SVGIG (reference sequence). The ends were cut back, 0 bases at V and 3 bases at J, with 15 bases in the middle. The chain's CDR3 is CAWSVKGQGIYEQYF. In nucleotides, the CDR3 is TGTGCCTGGAGTGTAAAGGGCCAGGGGATCTACGAGCAGTACTTC.

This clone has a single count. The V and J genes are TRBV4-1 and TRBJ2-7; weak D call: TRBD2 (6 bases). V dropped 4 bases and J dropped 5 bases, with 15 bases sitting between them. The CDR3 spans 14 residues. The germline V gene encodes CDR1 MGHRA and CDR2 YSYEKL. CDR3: CASSRSGSHNEQYF. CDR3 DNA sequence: TGCGCCAGCAGCCGTAGCGGCTCCCATAACGAGCAGTACTTC.

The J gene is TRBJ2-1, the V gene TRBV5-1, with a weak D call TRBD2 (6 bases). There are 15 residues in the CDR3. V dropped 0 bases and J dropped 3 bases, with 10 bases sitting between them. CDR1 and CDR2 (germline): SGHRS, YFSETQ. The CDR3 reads CASSLETGDYNEQFF. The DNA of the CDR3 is TGCGCCAGCAGCTTGGAAACGGGAGACTACAATGAGCAGTTCTTC.

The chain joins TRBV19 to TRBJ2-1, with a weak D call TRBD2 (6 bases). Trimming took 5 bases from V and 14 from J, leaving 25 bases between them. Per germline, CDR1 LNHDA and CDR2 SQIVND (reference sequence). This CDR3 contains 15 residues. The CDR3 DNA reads TGTGCCAGTAGTCCCAAACTAGCTACCCTACAAATTGAGTTCTTC. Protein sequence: CASSPKLATLQIEFF.

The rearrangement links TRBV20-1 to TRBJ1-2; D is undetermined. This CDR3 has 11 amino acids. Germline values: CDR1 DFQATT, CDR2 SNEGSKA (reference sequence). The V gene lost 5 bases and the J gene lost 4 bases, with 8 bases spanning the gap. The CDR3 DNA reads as TGCAGTGCTCACGGGTCCTATGGCTACACCTTC. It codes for CSAHGSYGYTF.

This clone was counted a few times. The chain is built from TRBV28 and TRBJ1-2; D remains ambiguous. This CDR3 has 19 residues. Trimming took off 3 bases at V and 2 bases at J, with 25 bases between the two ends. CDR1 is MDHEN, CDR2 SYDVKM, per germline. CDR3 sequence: CASSFPPGRSTVRNYGYTF. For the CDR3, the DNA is TGTGCCAGCAGTTTCCCGCCGGGAAGATCTACCGTTCGGAACTATGGCTACACCTTC.

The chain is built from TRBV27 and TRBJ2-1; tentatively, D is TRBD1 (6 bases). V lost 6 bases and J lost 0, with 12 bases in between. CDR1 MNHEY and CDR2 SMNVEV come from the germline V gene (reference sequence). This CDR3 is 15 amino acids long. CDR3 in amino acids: CASRLTGNSYNEQFF. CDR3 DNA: TGTGCCAGCAGATTGACAGGTAACTCCTACAATGAGCAGTTCTTC.

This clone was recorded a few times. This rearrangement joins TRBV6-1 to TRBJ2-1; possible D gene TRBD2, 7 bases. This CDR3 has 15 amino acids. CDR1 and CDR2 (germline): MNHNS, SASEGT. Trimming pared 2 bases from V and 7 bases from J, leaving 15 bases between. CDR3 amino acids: CASSERGEGPNEQFF. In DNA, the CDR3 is TGTGCCAGCAGTGAAAGGGGGGAGGGCCCAAATGAGCAGTTCTTC.

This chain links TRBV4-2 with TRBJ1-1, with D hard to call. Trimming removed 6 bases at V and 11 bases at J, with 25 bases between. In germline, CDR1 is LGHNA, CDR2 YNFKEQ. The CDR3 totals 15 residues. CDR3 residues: CASSNFDSSHLGAFF. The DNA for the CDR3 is TGTGCCAGCAGTAATTTCGACTCAAGCCATCTAGGCGCTTTCTTT.

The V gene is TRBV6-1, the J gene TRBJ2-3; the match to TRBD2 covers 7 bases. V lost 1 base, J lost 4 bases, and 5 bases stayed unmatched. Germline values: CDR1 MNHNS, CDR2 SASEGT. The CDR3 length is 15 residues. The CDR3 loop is CASSEEAGAPDTQYF. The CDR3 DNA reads TGTGCCAGCAGTGAAGAGGCGGGAGCCCCAGATACGCAGTATTTT.

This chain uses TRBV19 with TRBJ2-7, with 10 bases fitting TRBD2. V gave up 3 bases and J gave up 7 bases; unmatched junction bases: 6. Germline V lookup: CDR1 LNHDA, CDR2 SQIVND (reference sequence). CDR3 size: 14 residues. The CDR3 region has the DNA TGTGCCAGTAGTATCCTAGCGGGAGTAAGGGAGCAGTACTTC. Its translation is CASSILAGVREQYF. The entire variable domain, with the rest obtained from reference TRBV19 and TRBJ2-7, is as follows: DGGITQSPKYLFRKEGQNVTLSCEQNLNHDAMYWYRQDPGQGLRLIYYSQIVNDFQKGDIAEGYSVSREKKESFPLTVTSAQKNPTAFYLCASSILAGVREQYFGPGTRLTVT.

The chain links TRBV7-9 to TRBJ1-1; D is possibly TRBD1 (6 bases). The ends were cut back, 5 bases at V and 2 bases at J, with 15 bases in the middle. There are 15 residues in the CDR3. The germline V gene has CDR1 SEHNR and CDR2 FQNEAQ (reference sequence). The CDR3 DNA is TGTGCCAGCAGCCCGGGACAACCCCCTAACACTGAAGCTTTCTTT. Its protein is CASSPGQPPNTEAFF.

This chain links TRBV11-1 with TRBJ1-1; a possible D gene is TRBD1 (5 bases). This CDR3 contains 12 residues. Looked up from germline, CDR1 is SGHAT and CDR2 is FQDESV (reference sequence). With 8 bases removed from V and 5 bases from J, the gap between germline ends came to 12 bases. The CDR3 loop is CASGSSGTEAFF. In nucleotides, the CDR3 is TGTGCCAGCGGGTCGTCAGGGACTGAAGCTTTCTTT.

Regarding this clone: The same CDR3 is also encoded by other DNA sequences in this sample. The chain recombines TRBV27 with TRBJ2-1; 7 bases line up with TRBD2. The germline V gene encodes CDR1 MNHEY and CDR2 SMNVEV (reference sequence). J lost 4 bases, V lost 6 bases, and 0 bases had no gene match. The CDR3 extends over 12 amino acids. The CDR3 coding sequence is TGTGCCAGCAGGGGAGGGTACAATGAGCAGTTCTTC. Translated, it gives CASRGGYNEQFF.

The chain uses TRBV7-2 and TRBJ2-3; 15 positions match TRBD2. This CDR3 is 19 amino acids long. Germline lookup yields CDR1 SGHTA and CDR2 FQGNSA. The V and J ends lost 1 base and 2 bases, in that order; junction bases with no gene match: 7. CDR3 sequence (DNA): TGTGCCAGCAGCTTAGGGACTAGCGGGAGGGCCGGGTACACAGATACGCAGTATTTT. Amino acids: CASSLGTSGRAGYTDTQYF.

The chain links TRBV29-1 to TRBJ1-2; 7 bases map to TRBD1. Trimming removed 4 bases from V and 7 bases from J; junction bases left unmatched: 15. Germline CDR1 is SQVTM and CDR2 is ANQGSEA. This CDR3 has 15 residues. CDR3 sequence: CSVVRETRGSSGYTF. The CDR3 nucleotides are TGCAGCGTTGTTCGAGAAACCAGGGGGTCAAGTGGCTACACCTTC.

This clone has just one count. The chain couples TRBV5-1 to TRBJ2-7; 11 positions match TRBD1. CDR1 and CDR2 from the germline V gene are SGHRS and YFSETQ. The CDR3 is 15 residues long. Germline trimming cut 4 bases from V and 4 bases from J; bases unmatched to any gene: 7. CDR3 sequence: CASSPMGTGGYEQYF. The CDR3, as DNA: TGCGCCAGCAGCCCAATGGGGACAGGGGGATACGAGCAGTACTTC. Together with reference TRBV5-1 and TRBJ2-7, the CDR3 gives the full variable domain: KAGVTQTPRYLIKTRGQQVTLSCSPISGHRSVSWYQQTPGQGLQFLFEYFSETQRNKGNFPGRFSGRQFSNSRSEMNVSTLELGDSALYLCASSPMGTGGYEQYFGPGTRLTVT.

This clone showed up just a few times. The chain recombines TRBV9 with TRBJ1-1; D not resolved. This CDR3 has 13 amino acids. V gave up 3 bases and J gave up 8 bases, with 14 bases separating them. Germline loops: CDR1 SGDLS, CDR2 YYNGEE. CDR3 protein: CASSGKMGSEAFF. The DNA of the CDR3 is TGTGCCAGCAGCGGGAAGATGGGCAGCGAAGCTTTCTTT.

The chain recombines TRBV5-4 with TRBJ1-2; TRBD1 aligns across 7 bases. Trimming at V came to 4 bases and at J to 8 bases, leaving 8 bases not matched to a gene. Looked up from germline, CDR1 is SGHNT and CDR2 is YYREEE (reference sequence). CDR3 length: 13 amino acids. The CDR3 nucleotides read TGTGCCAGCAGCCCCGGGGGACAGTTCGGCTACACCTTC. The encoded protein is CASSPGGQFGYTF.

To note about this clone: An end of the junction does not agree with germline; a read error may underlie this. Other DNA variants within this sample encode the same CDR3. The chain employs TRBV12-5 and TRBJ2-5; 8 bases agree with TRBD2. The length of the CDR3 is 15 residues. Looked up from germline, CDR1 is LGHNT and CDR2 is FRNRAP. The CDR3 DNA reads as TGTGCTAGTGCCCACCACCGGGAGGGTGGGGAGACTCAGTACTTC. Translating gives CASAHHREGGETQYF.

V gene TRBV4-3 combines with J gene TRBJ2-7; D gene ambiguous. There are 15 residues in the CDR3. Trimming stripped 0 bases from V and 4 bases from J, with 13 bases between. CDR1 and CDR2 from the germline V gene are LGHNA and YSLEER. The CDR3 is CASSQDYSVPYEQYF. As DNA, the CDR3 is TGCGCCAGCAGCCAAGATTACTCTGTCCCTTACGAGCAGTACTTC.